These T cell receptor beta chains were read from a single sample in a study of shared clonotypes between healthy human individuals. Some clones are missing from TCRdb's copy, which holds only in-frame ones; the method was immunoSEQ multiplex PCR. The data contain approximately 470,000 clones, about 85% of them singletons. The sequenced sample consisted of PBMCs. All receptors come from a woman aged 40 to 50 in good health. Some clones in this sample may be carry-over from other donors' samples. CDR3s include the opening cysteine and the closing phenylalanine or tryptophan. The D gene is left open where the match is weak. Clone sizes are given selectively: once, few, many, or a class where the clone is expanded.

>TRBJ2-5|TRBV5-4|.|few
CASSSRDSQETQYF
TGTGCCAGCAGCTCCCGGGATAGCCAAGAGACCCAGTACTTC
>TRBJ1-1|TRBV5-6|.|.
CASSFGTPMNTEAFF
TGTGCCAGCAGCTTTGGCACACCCATGAACACTGAAGCTTTCTTT
>TRBJ1-5|TRBV15|.|.
CATSRDPNQPQHF
TGTGCCACCAGCAGAGATCCCAATCAGCCCCAGCATTTT
>TRBJ1-2|TRBV28|.|.
CAGSTSYGYTF
TGCGCCGGCAGTACGAGTTATGGCTACACCTTC
>TRBJ1-2|TRBV28|TRBD1|.
CASSGDSYGYTF
TGTGCCAGCAGTGGGGACAGCTATGGCTACACCTTC
>TRBJ1-4|TRBV7-9|.|.
CASGRGRYEKLFF
TGTGCCAGCGGCCGGGGCCGGTATGAAAAACTGTTTTTT
>TRBJ1-5|TRBV6-6|.|.
CASSYTGVIQPQHF
TGTGCCAGCAGTTACACCGGGGTGATACAGCCCCAGCATTTT
>TRBJ2-1|TRBV29-1|TRBD1|.
CSVARQGGNEQFF
TGCAGCGTTGCCCGACAGGGCGGGAATGAGCAGTTCTTC
>TRBJ1-1|TRBV6-5|.|.
CASSYRRVNTEAFF
TGTGCCAGCAGTTACCGGCGGGTTAACACTGAAGCTTTCTTT
>TRBJ2-2|TRBV6-5|.|.
CASSYGVGGTGELFF
TGTGCCAGCAGTTACGGTGTAGGGGGCACCGGGGAGCTGTTTTTT
>TRBJ2-5|TRBV14|TRBD2|.
CASSQGLAGQETQYF
TGTGCCAGCAGCCAGGGACTAGCGGGACAAGAGACCCAGTACTTC
>TRBJ1-1|TRBV10-3|.|.
CAISVGGAQAEAFF
TGTGCCATCAGTGTAGGGGGGGCTCAGGCTGAAGCTTTCTTT
>TRBJ2-1|TRBV28|.|.
CASSLTWGLRSYNEQFF
TGTGCCAGCAGTTTAACGTGGGGACTCCGCTCCTACAATGAGCAGTTCTTC
>TRBJ2-7|TRBV2|.|.
CASSEARGIEQYF
TGTGCCAGCAGTGAAGCTAGGGGAATCGAGCAGTACTTC
>TRBJ2-7|TRBV28|TRBD2|.
CAIKLAGGTVYEQYF
TGTGCCATCAAACTAGCGGGAGGCACGGTCTACGAGCAGTACTTC
>TRBJ2-7|TRBV7-2|.|.
CASSFVPNFIYEQYF
TGTGCCAGCAGCTTCGTCCCCAATTTCATCTACGAGCAGTACTTC
>TRBJ2-2|TRBV2|.|.
CASSDFGPPTGELFF
TGTGCCAGCAGTGATTTTGGGCCCCCTACCGGGGAGCTGTTTTTT
>TRBJ2-2|TRBV27|.|.
CASSKRSTGELFF
TGTGCCAGCAGTAAACGGAGTACCGGGGAGCTGTTTTTT
>TRBJ2-2|TRBV7-6|.|.
CASSLALGSGSTGELFF
TGTGCCAGCAGCTTAGCGCTGGGGTCGGGGTCCACCGGGGAGCTGTTTTTT
>TRBJ2-7|TRBV10-1|.|.
CASSEGNTYEQYF
TGCGCCAGCAGTGAGGGAAACACCTACGAGCAGTACTTC
>TRBJ2-7|TRBV5-1|.|.
CASSDRQPSYEQYF
TGCGCCAGCAGCGACCGACAGCCATCCTACGAGCAGTACTTC
>TRBJ1-1|TRBV13|TRBD1|.
CASSTSTGGTTEAFF
TGTGCCAGCAGCACCTCGACAGGGGGCACAACTGAAGCTTTCTTT
>TRBJ1-3|TRBV28|.|.
CASSSGSGRGNTIYF
TGTGCCAGCAGTTCCGGGTCCGGGCGGGGAAACACCATATATTTT
>TRBJ1-1|TRBV6-6|.|.
CASSYSTLNTEAFF
TGTGCCAGCAGTTACTCGACCCTTAACACTGAAGCTTTCTTT
>TRBJ2-7|TRBV28|TRBD1|.
CASSLFGGQGAYEQYF
TGTGCCAGCAGTTTATTTGGGGGACAGGGGGCCTACGAGCAGTACTTC
>TRBJ1-1|TRBV27|.|.
CASTRTRAASEAFF
TGTGCCAGCACGAGAACGAGAGCCGCATCGGAAGCTTTCTTT
>TRBJ2-7|TRBV7-3|.|.
CASSLNGGYEQYF
TGTGCCAGCAGCTTAAATGGTGGCTACGAGCAGTACTTC
>TRBJ2-1|TRBV6-5|TRBD2|.
CASRPMLAGYNEQFF
TGTGCCAGCAGACCGATGCTAGCGGGATACAATGAGCAGTTCTTC
>TRBJ2-1|TRBV5-4|.|.
CASTRGTQRTHNEQFF
TGTGCCAGCACCCGGGGCACCCAGCGAACACACAATGAGCAGTTCTTC
>TRBJ2-2|TRBV6-1|TRBD2|.
CASSEVSGSGAGELFF
TGTGCCAGCAGTGAAGTTAGCGGGAGTGGTGCCGGGGAGCTGTTTTTT
>TRBJ2-5|TRBV7-2|TRBD2|.
CASSRGRQETQYF
TGTGCCAGCAGCCGCGGGAGACAAGAGACCCAGTACTTC
>TRBJ2-7|TRBV11-2|TRBD1|.
CASSLTATGNPYEQYF
TGTGCCAGCAGCTTAACAGCGACAGGGAACCCTTACGAGCAGTACTTC
>TRBJ2-3|TRBV5-4|TRBD2|once
CASSPRTSAFTDTQYF
TGTGCCAGCAGCCCGCGGACTAGCGCTTTCACAGATACGCAGTATTTT
>TRBJ2-2|TRBV7-7|.|.
CASSLGPGGGELFF
TGTGCTAGCAGCCTCGGACCCGGTGGCGGGGAGCTGTTTTTT
>TRBJ1-5|TRBV7-2|.|.
CASSTRAYQPQHF
TGTGCCAGCAGCACGAGGGCCTATCAGCCCCAGCATTTT
>TRBJ2-2|TRBV7-2|TRBD1|.
CASSRRQGVNTGELFF
TGTGCCAGCAGCCGCCGACAGGGGGTCAACACCGGGGAGCTGTTTTTT
>TRBJ1-4|TRBV4-2|TRBD1|few
CASSRPAGGYEKLFF
TGTGCCAGCAGCCGTCCGGCAGGGGGCTATGAAAAACTGTTTTTT
>TRBJ2-7|TRBV9|.|few
CASSARGAPVPNEQYF
TGTGCCAGCAGCGCTCGGGGGGCCCCAGTCCCCAACGAGCAGTACTTC
>TRBJ2-7|TRBV7-9|TRBD2|.
CASRPEIAGGYEQYF
TGTGCCAGCAGGCCTGAGATAGCGGGAGGCTACGAGCAGTACTTC
>TRBJ2-5|TRBV5-6|.|many
CASSSYQETQYF
TGTGCCAGCAGCTCGTACCAAGAGACCCAGTACTTC
>TRBJ2-1|TRBV5-8|.|.
CASSLSRYEQFF
TGTGCCAGCAGCTTGTCTAGATATGAGCAGTTCTTC
>TRBJ1-2|TRBV30|TRBD1|.
CAWSNGQGALYGYTF
TGTGCCTGGAGTAACGGACAGGGGGCGCTTTATGGCTACACCTTC